The rows below give T cell receptor beta chains drawn from one sample of a study of T cells in Graves' hyperthyroidism and ophthalmopathy. TCRdb reanalysed the multiplex PCR reads using MiXCR and keeps one entry per CDR3 protein. The sample includes some 600,000 distinct CDR3 sequences, approximately 44% of them seen just once. The sample taken for sequencing was peripheral blood or thyroid tissue (not recorded which). These receptors all stem from a woman aged 18-30 years with Graves' hyperthyroidism. Each CDR3 is given with its conserved first and last residue. The D gene is left open where the match is weak. For some rows the clone size is stated as once, few or many, or as a class when expanded; others skip it.

V gene	J gene	clone size	D gene	CDR3 DNA	CDR3 protein
TRBV7-2	TRBJ1-2	many	TRBD1	TGTGCCATAGGACAGGGACAGGGTTATGGCTACACCTTC	CAIGQGQGYGYTF
TRBV20-1	TRBJ1-1	few	TRBD1	TGCAGTGCTAGAGGCTTCAGGGGGAGGGAAGCTTTCTTT	CSARGFRGREAFF
TRBV6-6	TRBJ1-2	NA	NA	TGTGCCAGCAGTTACTCATCAGAATCTAACTATGGCTACACCTTC	CASSYSSESNYGYTF
TRBV20-1	TRBJ2-7	NA	NA	TGCAGTGCTAGAGATCCAGGCCAAAGGTCCTACGAGCAGTACTTC	CSARDPGQRSYEQYF
TRBV29-1	TRBJ2-2	NA	NA	TGCAGCGTTCCCGGGGCTTACGGTGGGAAGCTGTTTTTT	CSVPGAYGGKLFF
TRBV29-1	TRBJ2-2	few	NA	TGCAGCGTTGGAGCCGGGGAGCTGTTTTTT	CSVGAGELFF
TRBV29-1	TRBJ2-7	NA	TRBD2	TGCAGCGTCTGGACTAGCGGGGCCTACGAGCAGTACTTC	CSVWTSGAYEQYF
TRBV7-6	TRBJ2-7	once	NA	TGTGCCAGCAGTTTACGTCTAGCTAAACCCTACGAGCAGTACTTC	CASSLRLAKPYEQYF
TRBV15	TRBJ2-7	many	NA	TGTGCCACCAGCAGAGCATCCACTTCCTACGAGCAGTACTTC	CATSRASTSYEQYF
TRBV6-1	TRBJ2-5	NA	NA	TGTGCCAGCAGTGAAAGCACCGGGACCCAGTACTTC	CASSESTGTQYF
TRBV2	TRBJ2-7	NA	TRBD2	TGTGCCAGCAGTCAGCGGGACTTTCGCTCCTACGAGCAGTACTTC	CASSQRDFRSYEQYF
TRBV25-1	TRBJ1-2	NA	TRBD1	TGTGCCTGGGGACAGGCCTTTAACTATGGCTACACCTTC	CAWGQAFNYGYTF
TRBV7-9	TRBJ1-5	few	NA	TGTGCCAGCAAAATCCGGGTCCTTAATCAGCCCCAGCATTTT	CASKIRVLNQPQHF
TRBV20-1	TRBJ1-2	few	TRBD1	TGCAGTGCAATGACAGGGTTTGGCTACACCTTC	CSAMTGFGYTF
TRBV2	TRBJ1-5	NA	NA	TGTGCCAGTAGTATAAAAGACACAGGGTTCTATCAGCCCCAGCATTTT	CASSIKDTGFYQPQHF
TRBV7-9	TRBJ2-7	NA	TRBD1	TGTGCCAGCAGCTCCCGGGACAGGACCTACGAGCAGTACTTC	CASSSRDRTYEQYF
TRBV10-2	TRBJ2-5	few	NA	TGTGCCAGCAGCTACGTTGGGTACCAAGAGACCCAGTACTTC	CASSYVGYQETQYF
TRBV9	TRBJ1-6	many	NA	TGTGCCAGCAGCGTAGGCGCTGGGGCCAATTCACCCCTCCACTTT	CASSVGAGANSPLHF
TRBV7-9	TRBJ1-2	NA	TRBD1	TGTGCCAGCAGCTTGACAGGGGGCGCCTACACCTTC	CASSLTGGAYTF
TRBV2	TRBJ2-5	many	NA	TGTGCCAGCAGTGGGTGGCCAGACGGGGAGACCCAGTACTTC	CASSGWPDGETQYF
TRBV10-3	TRBJ1-2	NA	NA	TGTGCCATCAGGGAACACGGAAACTATGGCTACACCTTC	CAIREHGNYGYTF
TRBV15	TRBJ1-3	many	TRBD1	TGTGCCACCAGTCTGACAGGGGGCTCTGGAAACACCATATATTTT	CATSLTGGSGNTIYF
TRBV19	TRBJ2-7	once	TRBD2	TGTGCCAGTAGTGGCGGACTAGCGGGGAACGAGCAGTACTTC	CASSGGLAGNEQYF
TRBV20-1	TRBJ2-7	few	NA	TGCAGTGCAAGAAGCCGGCGCTCCTACGAGCAGTACTTC	CSARSRRSYEQYF
TRBV24-1	TRBJ1-2	many	NA	TGTGCCACCAGTGATTCTCGGGCCATCTATGGCTACACCTTC	CATSDSRAIYGYTF
TRBV10-3	TRBJ2-7	NA	NA	TGTGCCATCAGTGAAGGTGCAGGGGCCGACTACGAGCAGTACTTC	CAISEGAGADYEQYF
TRBV6-1	TRBJ2-2	NA	NA	TGTGCCAGCCTCGACGCGAACACCGGGGAGCTGTCTTGG	CASLDANTGELSW
TRBV2	TRBJ2-2	NA	NA	TGTGCCAGCAGTGCAAGCGTCCCAAGGGCCGGGGAGCTGTTTTTT	CASSASVPRAGELFF
TRBV7-2	TRBJ2-7	many	TRBD2	TGTGCCAGCAGCGCCACGACTAGCGTATCCTACGAGCAGTACTTC	CASSATTSVSYEQYF
TRBV7-9	TRBJ1-1	NA	NA	TGTGCCAGCAGCTCAAAGGTACATTTCATGAACACTGAAGCTTTCTTT	CASSSKVHFMNTEAFF
TRBV20-1	TRBJ2-5	once	TRBD1	TGCAGTGCTAGAAGACAGGGTGCCCAGTACCAAGAGACCCAGTACTTC	CSARRQGAQYQETQYF
TRBV24-1	TRBJ2-2	NA	TRBD2	TGTGCCACCAGTGATGTCGGCGCGGGAGTCACCGGGGAGCTGTTTTTT	CATSDVGAGVTGELFF
TRBV4-2	TRBJ2-5	NA	TRBD2	TGTGCCAGCAGCCACCAACTAGCGGGAGAGGAGACCCAGTACTTC	CASSHQLAGEETQYF
TRBV19	TRBJ1-6	few	NA	TGTGCCAGTAGTATAGCCAGAACAGCTAATTCACCCCTCCACTTT	CASSIARTANSPLHF
TRBV5-4	TRBJ1-6	NA	TRBD1	TGTGGCAGCAGCTTGGGCAGGGGGATGAGTAATTCACCCCTCCACTTT	CGSSLGRGMSNSPLHF
TRBV7-2	TRBJ1-4	NA	TRBD1	TGTGCCAGCAGCACGGGACAGAATGAAAAACTGTTTTTT	CASSTGQNEKLFF
TRBV7-6	TRBJ2-5	NA	NA	TGTGCCAGCAGCGCAGGTCTTAGAGGATACCAAGAGACCCAGTACTTC	CASSAGLRGYQETQYF